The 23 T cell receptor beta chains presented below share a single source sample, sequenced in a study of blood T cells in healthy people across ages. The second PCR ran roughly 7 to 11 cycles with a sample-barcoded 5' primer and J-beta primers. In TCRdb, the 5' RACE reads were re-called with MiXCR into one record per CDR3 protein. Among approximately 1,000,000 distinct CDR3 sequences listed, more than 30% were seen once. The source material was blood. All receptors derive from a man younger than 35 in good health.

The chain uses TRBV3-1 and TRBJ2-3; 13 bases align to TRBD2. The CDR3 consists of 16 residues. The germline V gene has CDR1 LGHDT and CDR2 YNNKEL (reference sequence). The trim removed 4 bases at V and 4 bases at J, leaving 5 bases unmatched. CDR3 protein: CASSRTSGGLADTQYF. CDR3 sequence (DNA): TGTGCCAGCAGCCGGACTAGCGGGGGTTTGGCAGATACGCAGTATTTT.

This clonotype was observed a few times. CDR3 bases: TGTGCCAGCAATGCATATCCCTACAATGAGCAGTTCTTC. This codes for CASNAYPYNEQFF. The chain uses TRBV2 and TRBJ2-1; D is unclear. This CDR3 has 13 residues. The V end lost 7 bases, the J end lost 2 bases, and 9 bases lay between the germline ends. The germline V gene has CDR1 SNHLY and CDR2 FYNNEI.

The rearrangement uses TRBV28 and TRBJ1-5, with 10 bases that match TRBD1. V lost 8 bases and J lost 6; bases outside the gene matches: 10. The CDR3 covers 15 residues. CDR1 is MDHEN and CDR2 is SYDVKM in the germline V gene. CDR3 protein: CASYSGTGDGQPQHF. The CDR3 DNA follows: TGTGCCAGCTATTCCGGGACAGGGGATGGTCAGCCCCAGCATTTT.

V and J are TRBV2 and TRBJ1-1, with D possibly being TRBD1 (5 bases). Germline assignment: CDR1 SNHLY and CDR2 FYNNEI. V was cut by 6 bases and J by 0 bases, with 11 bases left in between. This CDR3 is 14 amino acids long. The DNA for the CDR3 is TGTGCCAGCAGCAGACAGATAATGAACACTGAAGCTTTCTTT. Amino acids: CASSRQIMNTEAFF.

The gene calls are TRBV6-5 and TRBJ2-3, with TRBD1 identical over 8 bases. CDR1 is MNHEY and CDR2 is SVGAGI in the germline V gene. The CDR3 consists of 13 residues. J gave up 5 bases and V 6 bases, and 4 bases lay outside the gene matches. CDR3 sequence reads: CASRPDRGDTQYF. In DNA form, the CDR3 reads TGTGCCAGCAGACCTGACAGGGGAGATACGCAGTATTTT.

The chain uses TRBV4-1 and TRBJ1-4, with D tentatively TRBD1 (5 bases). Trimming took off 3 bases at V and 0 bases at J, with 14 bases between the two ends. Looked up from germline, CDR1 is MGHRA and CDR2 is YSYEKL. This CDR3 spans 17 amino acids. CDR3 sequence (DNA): TGCGCCAGCAGCCACCCCCGGGGCGGTGCAACTAATGAAAAACTGTTTTTT. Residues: CASSHPRGGATNEKLFF.

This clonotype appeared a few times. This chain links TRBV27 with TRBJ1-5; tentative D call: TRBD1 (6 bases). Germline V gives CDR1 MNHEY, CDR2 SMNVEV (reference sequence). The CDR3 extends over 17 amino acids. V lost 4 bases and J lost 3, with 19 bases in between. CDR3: CASSSTTGTLSNQPQHF. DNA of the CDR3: TGTGCCAGCAGTTCGACCACAGGGACTCTTTCCAATCAGCCCCAGCATTTT.

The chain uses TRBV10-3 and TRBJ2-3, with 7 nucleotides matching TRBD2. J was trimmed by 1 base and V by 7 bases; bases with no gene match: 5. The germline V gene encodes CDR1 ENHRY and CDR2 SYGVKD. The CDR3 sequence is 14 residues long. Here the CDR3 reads CAINTRGGTDTQYF. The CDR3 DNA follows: TGTGCCATCAACACTCGGGGGGGCACAGATACGCAGTATTTT.

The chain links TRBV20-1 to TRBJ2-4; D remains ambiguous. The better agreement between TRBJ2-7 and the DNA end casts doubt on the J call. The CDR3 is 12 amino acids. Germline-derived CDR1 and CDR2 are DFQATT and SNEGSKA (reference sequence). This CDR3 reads CSASSWGYEQYF. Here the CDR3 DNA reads TGCAGTGCTAGTTCCTGGGGATACGAGCAGTACTTC.

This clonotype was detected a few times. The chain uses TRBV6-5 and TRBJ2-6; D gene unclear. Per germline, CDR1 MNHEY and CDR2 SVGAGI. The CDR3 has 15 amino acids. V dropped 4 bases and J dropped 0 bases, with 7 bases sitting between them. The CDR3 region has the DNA TGTGCCAGCAGTTGGATAGACTCTGGGGCCAACGTCCTGACTTTC. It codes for CASSWIDSGANVLTF.

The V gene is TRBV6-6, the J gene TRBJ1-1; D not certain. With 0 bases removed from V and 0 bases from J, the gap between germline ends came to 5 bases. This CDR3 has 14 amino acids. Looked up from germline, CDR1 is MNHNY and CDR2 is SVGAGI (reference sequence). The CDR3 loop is CASSYSYVNTEAFF. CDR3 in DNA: TGTGCCAGCAGTTACTCGTATGTGAACACTGAAGCTTTCTTT.

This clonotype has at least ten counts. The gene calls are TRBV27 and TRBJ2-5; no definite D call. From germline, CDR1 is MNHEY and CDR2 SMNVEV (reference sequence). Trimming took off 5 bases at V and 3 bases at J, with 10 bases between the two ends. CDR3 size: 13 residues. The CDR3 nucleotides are TGTGCCAGCAGTGACTGGGTGAAAGAGACCCAGTACTTC. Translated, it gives CASSDWVKETQYF.

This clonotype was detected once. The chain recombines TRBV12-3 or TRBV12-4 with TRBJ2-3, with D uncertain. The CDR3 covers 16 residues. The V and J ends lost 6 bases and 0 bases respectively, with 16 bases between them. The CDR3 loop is CASSQLLNTSTDTQYF. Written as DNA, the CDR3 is TGTGCCAGCAGCCAACTCCTTAACACTAGCACAGATACGCAGTATTTT.

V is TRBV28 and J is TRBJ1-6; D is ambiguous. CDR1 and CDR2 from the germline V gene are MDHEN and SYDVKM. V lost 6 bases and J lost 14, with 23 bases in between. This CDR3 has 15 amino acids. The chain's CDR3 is CASRRPTRTYSALHF. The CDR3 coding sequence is TGTGCCAGCAGACGACCAACAAGGACCTATTCGGCCCTCCACTTT.

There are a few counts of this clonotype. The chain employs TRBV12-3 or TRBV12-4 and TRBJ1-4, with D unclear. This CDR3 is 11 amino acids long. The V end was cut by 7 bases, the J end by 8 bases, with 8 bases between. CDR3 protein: CASTRGEKLFF. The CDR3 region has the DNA TGTGCCAGCACCCGAGGCGAAAAACTGTTTTTT.

CDR3 protein: CSALTGYSNQPQHF. Written as DNA, the CDR3 is TGCAGTGCTCTGACAGGTTATAGCAATCAGCCCCAGCATTTT. The rearrangement links TRBV20-1 to TRBJ1-5, with D perhaps matching TRBD1 (6 bases). This CDR3 is 14 amino acids long. V lost 5 bases and J lost 0, with 11 bases in between. Germline CDR1 reads DFQATT; CDR2 reads SNEGSKA (reference sequence).

DNA for the CDR3: TGTGCCAGCGAGCAGATCACCGGGGAGCTGTTTTTT. Protein product: CASEQITGELFF. The chain uses TRBV6-1 and TRBJ2-2, with D unresolved. Trimming removed 8 bases at V and 4 bases at J, with 8 bases between. Looked up from germline, CDR1 is MNHNS and CDR2 is SASEGT. The CDR3 contains 12 residues.

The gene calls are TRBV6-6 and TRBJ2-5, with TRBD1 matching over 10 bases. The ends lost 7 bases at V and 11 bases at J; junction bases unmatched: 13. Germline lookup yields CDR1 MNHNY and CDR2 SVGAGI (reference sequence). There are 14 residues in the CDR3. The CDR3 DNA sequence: TGTGCCAGCAAGACGGGACAGGGGCACAATGAGCAGTACTTC. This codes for CASKTGQGHNEQYF.

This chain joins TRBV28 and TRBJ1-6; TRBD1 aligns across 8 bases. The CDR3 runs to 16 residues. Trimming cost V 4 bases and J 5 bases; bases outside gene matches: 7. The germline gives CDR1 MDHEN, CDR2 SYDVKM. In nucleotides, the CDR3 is TGTGCCAGCAGTTCCCCCCGACAGGGGAATAATTCACCCCTCCACTTT. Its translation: CASSSPRQGNNSPLHF.

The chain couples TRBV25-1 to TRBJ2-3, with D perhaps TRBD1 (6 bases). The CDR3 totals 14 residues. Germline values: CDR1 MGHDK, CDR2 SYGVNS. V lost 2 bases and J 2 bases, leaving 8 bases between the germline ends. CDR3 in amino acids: CASSEDRPTDTQYF. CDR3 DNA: TGTGCCAGCAGTGAAGACAGGCCCACAGATACGCAGTATTTT.

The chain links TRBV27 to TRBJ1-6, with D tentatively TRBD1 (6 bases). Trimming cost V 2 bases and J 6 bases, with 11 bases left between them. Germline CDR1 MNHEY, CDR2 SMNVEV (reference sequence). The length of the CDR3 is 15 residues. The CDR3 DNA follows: TGTGCCAGCAGTTTAGAAGGGGGACTTAATTCACCCCTCCACTTT. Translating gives CASSLEGGLNSPLHF.

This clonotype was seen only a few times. CDR3 in amino acids: CASSLSPQGRPYGYTF. The CDR3 bases are TGTGCCAGCAGCTTAAGTCCACAGGGGCGCCCCTATGGCTACACCTTC. The chain links TRBV7-9 to TRBJ1-2; 7 bases fit TRBD1. Germline V gene sequence: CDR1 SEHNR, CDR2 FQNEAQ (reference sequence). Trimming removed 2 bases from V and 4 bases from J; junction bases left unmatched: 10. This CDR3 spans 16 amino acids. Together with reference TRBV7-9 and TRBJ1-2, the CDR3 gives the full variable domain: DTGVSQNPRHKITKRGQNVTFRCDPISEHNRLYWYRQTLGQGPEFLTYFQNEAQLEKSRLLSDRFSAERPKGSFSTLEIQRTEQGDSAMYLCASSLSPQGRPYGYTFGSGTRLTVV.

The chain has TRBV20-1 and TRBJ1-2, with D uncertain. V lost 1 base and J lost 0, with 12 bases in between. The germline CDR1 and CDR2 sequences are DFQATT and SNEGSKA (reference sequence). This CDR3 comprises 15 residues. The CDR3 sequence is CSARGQKLSNYGYTF. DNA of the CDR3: TGCAGTGCTAGAGGGCAGAAGCTTTCTAACTATGGCTACACCTTC.